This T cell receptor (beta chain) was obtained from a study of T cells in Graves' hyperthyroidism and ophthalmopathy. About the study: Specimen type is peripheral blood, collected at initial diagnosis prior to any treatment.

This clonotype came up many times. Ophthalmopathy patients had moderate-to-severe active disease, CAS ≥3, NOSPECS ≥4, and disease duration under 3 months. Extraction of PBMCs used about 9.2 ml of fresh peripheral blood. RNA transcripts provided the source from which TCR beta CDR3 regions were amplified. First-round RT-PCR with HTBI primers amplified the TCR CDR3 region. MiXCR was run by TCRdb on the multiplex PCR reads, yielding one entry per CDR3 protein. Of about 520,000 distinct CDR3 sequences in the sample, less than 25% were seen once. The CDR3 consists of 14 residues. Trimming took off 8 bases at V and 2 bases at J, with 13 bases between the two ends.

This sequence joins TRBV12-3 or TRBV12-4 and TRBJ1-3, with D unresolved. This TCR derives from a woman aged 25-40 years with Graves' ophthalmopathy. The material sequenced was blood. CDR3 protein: CASSFEWPGNTIYF. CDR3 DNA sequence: TGTGCCAGCTCATTTGAGTGGCCTGGAAACACCATATATTTT.